This T cell receptor beta chain appears in the sequencing data of a study of T cells after somatic rescue of genetic block. CDR1 and CDR2 (germline): SNHLY, FYNNEI. The CDR3 loop spans 16 amino acids. Trimming pared 2 bases from V and 0 bases from J, leaving 13 bases between. Measured with immunoSEQ multiplex PCR; TCRdb has only the in-frame clones, and not every one. The sample has tens of thousands of clones; 95% to 96% are singletons. The receptor was isolated from a child under two years old. Input material: peripheral blood mononuclear cells (PBMCs). This chain connects TRBV2 to TRBJ1-2; D is ambiguous. The CDR3 nucleotides are TGTGCCAGCAGTGAAAATCGTGGGGTAACTAACTATGGCTACACCTTC. Translation: CASSENRGVTNYGYTF.